Given below is one T cell receptor beta chain in context. As yet, its antigen is unknown. The germline V gene has CDR1 SGHNT and CDR2 YYREEE (reference sequence). This CDR3 is built from 14 residues. V lost 4 bases to trimming and J lost 6 bases; unmatched junction nucleotides: 6. The data were produced by immunoSEQ multiplex PCR, yet TCRdb's version contains in-frame clones alone and is incomplete. The sample has fewer than 300,000 clones; around 87% are singletons. The data derive from a study of Ad26.COV2.S vaccination and SARS-CoV-2 variants. Study-level background: Dosing was one shot or two shots 56 days apart. Whole-study results and caveats: Reportedly, after vaccination the spike-specific CD8+ and CD4+ T cell responses displayed substantial breadth. Measures of TCR breadth and depth may have fallen short of total T cell responses.

As for treatment: roughly 18 received Ad26.COV2.S at low or high dose, single or two shots; about five received placebo; per-sample allocation not given. Day 63 following the first vaccine or placebo injection was when the samples were taken. The receptor comes from a person aged 18-65 years who received the Ad26.COV2.S COVID-19 vaccine or a placebo. The genes are TRBV5-4 and TRBJ2-1; 8 bases match TRBD1. Specimen: peripheral blood, collected in a trial of Ad26.COV2.S vaccine versus placebo. CDR3: CASSRDRTGNEQFF. In DNA form, the CDR3 reads TGTGCCAGCAGCCGGGACAGGACGGGCAATGAGCAGTTCTTC. The full variable domain, with the rest looked up from reference TRBV5-4 and TRBJ2-1, is ETGVTQSPTHLIKTRGQQVTLRCSSQSGHNTVSWYQQALGQGPQFIFQYYREEENGRGNFPPRFSGLQFPNYSSELNVNALELDDSALYLCASSRDRTGNEQFFGPGTRLTVL.